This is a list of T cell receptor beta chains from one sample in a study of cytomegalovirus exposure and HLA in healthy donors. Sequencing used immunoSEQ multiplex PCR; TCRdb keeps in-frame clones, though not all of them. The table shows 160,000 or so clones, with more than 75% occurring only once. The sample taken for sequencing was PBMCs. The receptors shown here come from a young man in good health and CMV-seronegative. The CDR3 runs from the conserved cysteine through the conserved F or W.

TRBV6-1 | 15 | CASSEDPSSYNEQFF
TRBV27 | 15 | CASTGQGRATDTQYF
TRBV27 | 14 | CASRGGAPVWSQHF
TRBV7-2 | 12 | CASSPDRETQYF
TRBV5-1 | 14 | CASSPSGLGYEQFF
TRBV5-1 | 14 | CASSLAGYESEQFF
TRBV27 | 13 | CASSLGSTGELFF
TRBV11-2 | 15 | CASSSIPYSVGELFF
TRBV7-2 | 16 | CASSSGLAGATYEQYF
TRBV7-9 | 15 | CASSSRAGERNEQFF
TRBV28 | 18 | CASSPGGGDVNWNTEAFF
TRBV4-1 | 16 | CASSQDGQPRPGELFF
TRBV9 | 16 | CASSVGTATFTDTQYF
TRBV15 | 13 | CATGSGSGYEQYF
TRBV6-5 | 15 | CASSYGGTRGETQYF
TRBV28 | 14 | CATYGTGKNYGYTF
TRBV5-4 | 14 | CASNRDRGSETQYF
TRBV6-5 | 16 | CASSYSQGSSYNEQFF
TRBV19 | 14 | CASSYTGGGTEAFF
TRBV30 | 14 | CAWKSGSAVRTQHF
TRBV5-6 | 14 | CASSLARGYYGYTF
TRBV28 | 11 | CAVRQTDTQYF
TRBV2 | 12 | CASRSGNTEAFF
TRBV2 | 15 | CASTRRTRGSNIQYF
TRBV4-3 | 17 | CASSQDWTSGALDEQFF
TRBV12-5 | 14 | CASGPLGPPGEQYF
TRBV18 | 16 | CASSPPREGPLNEQFF
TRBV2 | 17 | CASSAASGGLDAETQYF
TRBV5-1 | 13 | CASSPTANYGYTF
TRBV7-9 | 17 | CASSLVTSGSGYNEQFF
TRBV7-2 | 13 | CASRSLAGVEQFF
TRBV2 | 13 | CASSRGSGNTIYF
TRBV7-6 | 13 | CASSPGGLYGYTF
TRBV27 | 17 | CASSDTGTGGYNSPLHF
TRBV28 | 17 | CASSPPDNQGAHQPQHF
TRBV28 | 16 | CASSLLPGDWNQPQHF
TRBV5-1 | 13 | CASSLGQGDTQYF